This TCR beta chain was recovered during a study of blood T cell repertoires in COVID-19. Study-wide context: Whether acute or convalescent, the COVID-19 samples came from the United States, Italy and Spain. T cells, B-cell-depleted T cells, or PBMCs provided the cDNA or gDNA that served as material.

Libraries were prepared by immunoSEQ multiplex PCR; TCRdb keeps only in-frame clonotypes and omits some of them. The table lists around 40,000 clones, around 86% of them singletons. This CDR3 is 16 amino acids long. Germline-derived CDR1 and CDR2 are SEHNR and FQNEAQ (reference sequence). The V segment lost 3 bases and the J segment 1 base; nucleotides outside the gene matches: 1. The V gene is TRBV7-9, the J gene TRBJ2-2; 11 bases are shared with TRBD2. Source material: peripheral blood. This receptor was taken from a man aged 45-65 years with active COVID-19. Written as DNA, the CDR3 is TGTGCCAGCAGCTTTGGGACTAGCGGGAACACCGGGGAGCTGTTTTTT. It encodes CASSFGTSGNTGELFF.